The 27 T cell receptor beta chains below were found in one sample sequenced in a study of cytomegalovirus exposure and HLA in healthy donors. The PCR made use of 60 Vbeta and 13 Jbeta primers. Some clones are missing from TCRdb's copy, which holds only in-frame ones; the method was immunoSEQ multiplex PCR. The table records over 100,000 clones, around 78% of them present only once. Material: PBMCs. Receptor source: a female donor in good health and CMV-seropositive.

Concerning this clone: The junction does not match germline at one end; this may be a read error. The chain couples TRBV5-1 to TRBJ1-6; 11 positions agree with TRBD1. Per germline, CDR1 SGHRS and CDR2 YFSETQ. The CDR3 spans 16 residues. DNA for the CDR3: TGCGCCAGCAGCCCCAAGGACAGGGGGCATAATTCACCCCTCCGCTTT. This codes for CASSPKDRGHNSPLRF.

The chain recombines TRBV2 with TRBJ1-2; maybe TRBD1 (5 bases). Germline loops: CDR1 SNHLY, CDR2 FYNNEI. The CDR3 is made up of 14 amino acids. Trimming left V 3 bases short and J 8 bases short, with 16 bases between. The CDR3 spells CASSEGRQSPGYTF. The DNA of the CDR3 is TGTGCCAGCAGTGAGGGGCGACAGTCCCCGGGCTACACCTTC.

The chain joins TRBV13 to TRBJ1-1; possible D gene TRBD1, 6 bases. The CDR3 sequence is 12 residues long. Trimming stripped 5 bases from V and 7 bases from J, with 11 bases between. CDR1 and CDR2 (germline): PRHDT, FYEKMQ (reference sequence). CDR3 loop: CASSKDSHEAFF. The CDR3, as DNA: TGTGCCAGCAGCAAGGACAGTCATGAAGCTTTCTTT.

J is TRBJ2-5 and V is TRBV5-1; D gene uncertain. The germline V gene has CDR1 SGHRS and CDR2 YFSETQ. This CDR3 has 12 residues. The germline V and J ends were trimmed by 3 bases and 0 bases, with 3 bases remaining between them. The CDR3 sequence: CASSSNQETQYF. The CDR3 nucleotides are TGCGCCAGCAGCTCCAACCAAGAGACCCAGTACTTC.

In this sample, this clone turned up a few times. The rearrangement uses TRBV6-5 and TRBJ1-1; D gene unclear. The CDR3 is 13 amino acids. V dropped 4 bases and J dropped 1 base, with 7 bases sitting between them. The germline V gene has CDR1 MNHEY and CDR2 SVGAGI. The CDR3 loop is CASSLFRNTEAFF. CDR3 sequence (DNA): TGTGCCAGCAGTTTATTCCGGAACACTGAAGCTTTCTTT.

A single count supports this clone. This chain links TRBV5-5 with TRBJ2-1; 7 bases are a match to TRBD1. This CDR3 contains 18 residues. The germline CDR1 and CDR2 sequences are SGHKS and YYEKEE (reference sequence). V lost 3 bases and J lost 8; bases outside the gene matches: 20. CDR3 sequence: CASSSGAPGTVTSYEQFF. As DNA, the CDR3 is TGTGCCAGCAGCTCCGGTGCCCCCGGGACAGTTACCTCATATGAGCAGTTCTTC.

This chain uses TRBV18 with TRBJ1-2, with 7 bases lining up with TRBD1. The CDR3 is made up of 15 amino acids. Germline assignment: CDR1 KGHSH and CDR2 LQKENI. The V gene end was trimmed by 1 base and the J gene end by 8 bases; junction bases not matched to a gene: 10. CDR3 amino acids: CASSPLDRVGGGYTF. The CDR3 region has the DNA TGTGCCAGCTCACCACTCGACAGGGTAGGAGGAGGCTACACCTTC.

The chain has TRBV6-5 and TRBJ1-5; TRBD1 is a possible D gene (6 bases). The V end lost 6 bases, the J end lost 0 bases, and 12 bases lay between the germline ends. Germline V gene lookup returns CDR1 MNHEY and CDR2 SVGAGI. The CDR3 has 15 residues. DNA of the CDR3: TGTGCCAGCAGGCCGCAGGGGACTAGCAATCAGCCCCAGCATTTT. This codes for CASRPQGTSNQPQHF.

The rearrangement uses TRBV10-3 and TRBJ2-7; the match to TRBD2 covers 11 bases. CDR1 and CDR2 (germline): ENHRY, SYGVKD. There are 15 residues in the CDR3. V shed 4 bases and J 6 bases; nucleotides not matched to a gene: 8. The CDR3 bases are TGTGCCATCAGTGTAGGTAGCGGGGGGGACGGCGAGCAGTACTTC. Amino acids: CAISVGSGGDGEQYF.

In its sample, this clone was seen once. This chain uses TRBV5-4 with TRBJ2-5, with 11 bases that match TRBD2. Germline V gene data show CDR1 as SGHNT and CDR2 as YYREEE (reference sequence). The CDR3 is 16 amino acids. V was pared by 4 bases and J by 5 bases, with 10 bases of the junction left unmatched. The chain's CDR3 is CASSVGSGGARETQYF. The CDR3 bases are TGTGCCAGCAGCGTGGGTAGCGGGGGGGCCCGGGAGACCCAGTACTTC.

The chain has TRBV10-3 and TRBJ1-2; tentatively, D is TRBD1 (6 bases). V was trimmed by 5 bases and J by 7 bases, leaving 14 bases between them. Germline CDR1 reads ENHRY; CDR2 reads SYGVKD. The CDR3 consists of 13 residues. CDR3 DNA sequence: TGTGCCATCAGTTACAGACAGGTCGGTGGCTACACCTTC. Its translation is CAISYRQVGGYTF.

CDR3 sequence: CASRPRFGEYEAFF. The CDR3 DNA is TGTGCCAGCAGACCGCGTTTTGGGGAGTATGAAGCTTTCTTT. The gene calls are TRBV9 and TRBJ1-1, with D unclear. CDR3 length equals 14 residues. V dropped 5 bases and J dropped 7 bases, with 18 bases sitting between them. Germline lookup yields CDR1 SGDLS and CDR2 YYNGEE.

This clone has just a few counts. The V call is TRBV7-9, the J call TRBJ2-2, with 11 bases aligning to TRBD2. The V gene end was trimmed by 2 bases and the J gene end by 6 bases; junction bases not matched to a gene: 8. The CDR3 totals 17 residues. Germline-derived CDR1 and CDR2 are SEHNR and FQNEAQ (reference sequence). The CDR3 spells CASSLPTSGRGSGELFF. CDR3 nucleotides: TGTGCCAGCAGCTTACCCACTAGCGGGAGAGGGTCCGGGGAGCTGTTTTTT.

The chain recombines TRBV7-9 with TRBJ2-1, with 7 nucleotides matching TRBD2. The CDR3 has 15 residues. Germline V lookup: CDR1 SEHNR, CDR2 FQNEAQ (reference sequence). J was trimmed by 0 bases and V by 5 bases; bases with no gene match: 4. CDR3 loop: CASSRGDPSYNEQFF. The DNA of the CDR3 is TGTGCCAGCAGCCGGGGGGATCCCTCCTACAATGAGCAGTTCTTC.

V usage is TRBV6-1 and J usage is TRBJ1-1; weak D call: TRBD1 (6 bases). Per the germline V gene, CDR1 is MNHNS and CDR2 is SASEGT. The CDR3 is 12 amino acids. Deletions cut 2 bases from V and 8 bases from J, with 9 bases between. As DNA, the CDR3 is TGTGCCAGCAGTGAATCCGGGACAGAAGCTTTCTTT. This translates into CASSESGTEAFF.

This clone was detected a few times. Here the CDR3 DNA reads TGTGCCAGCGGGGGGGGTGTCAGCATTCAGTACTTC. Translating it yields CASGGGVSIQYF. The chain joins TRBV6-6 to TRBJ2-4, with 7 bases matching TRBD2. Germline trimming cut 8 bases from V and 9 bases from J; bases unmatched to any gene: 7. This CDR3 is 12 amino acids long. The germline CDR1 and CDR2 sequences are MNHNY and SVGAGI (reference sequence).

This chain joins TRBV5-1 and TRBJ2-7, with 8 bases that match TRBD2. V trimming: 6 bases; J trimming: 5 bases; junction bases outside the gene matches: 4. Germline CDR1 reads SGHRS; CDR2 reads YFSETQ. This CDR3 is built from 12 residues. The chain's CDR3 is CASTGSGDEQYF. Written as DNA, the CDR3 is TGCGCCAGCACGGGTAGCGGGGACGAGCAGTACTTC.

V and J are TRBV15 and TRBJ1-2, with TRBD1 matching 9 bases. J lost 1 base, V lost 5 bases, and 8 bases had no gene match. The CDR3 is made up of 16 amino acids. The V gene's germline CDR1 is LNHNV and CDR2 YYDKDF (reference sequence). CDR3 sequence reads: CATSGTGKSVNYGYTF. The CDR3 DNA reads as TGTGCCACCAGCGGGACAGGGAAGAGTGTTAACTATGGCTACACCTTC.

J is TRBJ2-2 and V is TRBV23-1; the D gene is possibly TRBD2 (5 bases). Being an ORF, TRBV23-1 has a function that is uncertain. This CDR3 has 12 amino acids. V lost 0 bases to trimming and J lost 11 bases, with 7 bases between them. The CDR3 protein is CASSQSRAELFF. The DNA for the CDR3 is TGCGCCAGCAGTCAATCGAGGGCCGAGCTGTTTTTT.

The sample holds a few counts of this clone. The chain employs TRBV5-4 and TRBJ2-1; D gene ambiguous. Trimming left V 0 bases short and J 7 bases short, with 5 bases between. Germline CDR1 SGHNT, CDR2 YYREEE (reference sequence). This CDR3 spans 12 amino acids. The CDR3 loop reads CASSLAVNEQFF. CDR3 DNA sequence: TGTGCCAGCAGCTTGGCGGTAAATGAGCAGTTCTTC.

The sample holds a few counts of this clone. V usage is TRBV5-1 and J usage is TRBJ2-2, with 11 bases identical to TRBD2. The V gene's germline CDR1 is SGHRS and CDR2 YFSETQ. The CDR3 sequence is 17 residues long. V lost 4 bases and J lost 3; bases outside the gene matches: 8. CDR3 nucleotides: TGCGCCAGCAGCCTCGGGACTAGCGGTCCGGACACCGGGGAGCTGTTTTTT. It is translated as CASSLGTSGPDTGELFF.

This clone appeared a few times. The V and J genes are TRBV5-1 and TRBJ2-2, with a weak D call TRBD2 (5 bases). The CDR3 runs to 16 residues. Germline V lookup: CDR1 SGHRS, CDR2 YFSETQ. V shed 1 base and J shed 5 bases, with 15 bases lying between them. CDR3 protein: CASSLRSSRGTGELFF. CDR3 nucleotides: TGCGCCAGCAGCTTGAGGTCTAGTCGGGGTACCGGGGAGCTGTTTTTT.

This clone was detected a few times. V gene TRBV14 combines with J gene TRBJ2-1; 10 nucleotides match TRBD2. Per germline, CDR1 SGHDN and CDR2 FVKESK. The V segment lost 1 base and the J segment 7 bases; nucleotides outside the gene matches: 16. The CDR3 extends over 19 amino acids. CDR3 nucleotides: TGTGCCAGCAGCCAAGTATTGGGCAGGGCTAGCGGGGGTGAGAATGAGCAGTTCTTC. It is translated as CASSQVLGRASGGENEQFF.

The V and J genes are TRBV10-2 and TRBJ2-7, with 8 nucleotides matching TRBD2. This CDR3 is built from 14 residues. V dropped 7 bases and J dropped 3; count of bases not matched to a gene: 8. CDR1 and CDR2 (germline): WSHSY, SAAADI. The chain's CDR3 is CASNLAGLLYEQYF. In DNA, the CDR3 is TGCGCCAGCAATTTAGCGGGACTACTCTACGAGCAGTACTTC.

The rearrangement joins TRBV5-6 to TRBJ2-6; D remains ambiguous. Germline assignment: CDR1 SGHDT and CDR2 YYEEEE. The CDR3 sequence is 16 residues long. Trimming left V 4 bases short and J 0 bases short, with 11 bases between. The CDR3 nucleotides are TGTGCCAGCAGCCCAGATCCCCTCTCTGGGGCCAACGTCCTGACTTTC. Amino acids: CASSPDPLSGANVLTF.

CDR3 protein: CASSVQGAEYNEQFF. In DNA form, the CDR3 reads TGCGCCAGCAGCGTACAGGGGGCGGAGTACAATGAGCAGTTCTTC. The chain uses TRBV5-1 and TRBJ2-1; TRBD1 agrees at 9 bases. Germline V lookup: CDR1 SGHRS, CDR2 YFSETQ. CDR3 length: 15 residues. The J segment lost 4 bases and the V segment lost 4 bases, leaving 6 bases of the junction unmatched. The full variable domain, with the rest looked up from reference TRBV5-1 and TRBJ2-1, is KAGVTQTPRYLIKTRGQQVTLSCSPISGHRSVSWYQQTPGQGLQFLFEYFSETQRNKGNFPGRFSGRQFSNSRSEMNVSTLELGDSALYLCASSVQGAEYNEQFFGPGTRLTVL.

The chain has TRBV5-1 and TRBJ1-1; TRBD1 agrees at 9 bases. Germline V gene data show CDR1 as SGHRS and CDR2 as YFSETQ. The V gene end was trimmed by 4 bases and the J gene end by 5 bases; junction bases not matched to a gene: 6. The CDR3 covers 14 residues. Here the CDR3 reads CASSPDRGGTEAFF. The CDR3 coding sequence is TGCGCCAGCAGCCCGGACAGGGGAGGGACTGAAGCTTTCTTT.